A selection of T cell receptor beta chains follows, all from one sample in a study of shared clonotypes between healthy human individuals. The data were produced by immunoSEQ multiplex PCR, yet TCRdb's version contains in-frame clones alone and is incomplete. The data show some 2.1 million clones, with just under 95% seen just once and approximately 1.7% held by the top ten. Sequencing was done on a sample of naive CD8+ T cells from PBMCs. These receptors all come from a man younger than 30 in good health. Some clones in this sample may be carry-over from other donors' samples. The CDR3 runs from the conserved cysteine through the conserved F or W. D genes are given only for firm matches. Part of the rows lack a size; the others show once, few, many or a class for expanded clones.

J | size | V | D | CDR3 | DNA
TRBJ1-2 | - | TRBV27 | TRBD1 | CASSRGRQGPIYGYTF | TGTGCCAGCAGCCGAGGGCGACAGGGCCCCATCTATGGCTACACCTTC
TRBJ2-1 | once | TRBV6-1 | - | CASSDGGWLANYNEQFF | TGTGCCAGCAGTGATGGAGGTTGGCTAGCGAATTACAATGAGCAGTTCTTC
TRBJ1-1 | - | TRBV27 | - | CASSLGLLNTEAFF | TGTGCCAGCAGTTTAGGGCTGCTGAACACTGAAGCTTTCTTT
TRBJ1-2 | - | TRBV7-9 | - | CASSSSGGGYTF | TGTGCCAGCAGCTCATCTGGGGGTGGCTACACCTTC
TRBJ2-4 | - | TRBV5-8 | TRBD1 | CASSLEGQAWGKFIIQYF | TGTGCCAGCAGCTTGGAGGGACAGGCTTGGGGCAAATTTATCATTCAGTACTTC
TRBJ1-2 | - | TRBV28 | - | CASTDRGGSGYTF | TGTGCCAGCACCGACCGAGGGGGAAGTGGCTACACCTTC
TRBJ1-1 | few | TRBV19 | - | CASSPLAGNTEAFF | TGTGCCAGTAGTCCACTGGCCGGTAACACTGAAGCTTTCTTT
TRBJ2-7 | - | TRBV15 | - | CATSRVQADYEQYF | TGTGCCACCAGCAGAGTACAAGCGGACTACGAGCAGTACTTC
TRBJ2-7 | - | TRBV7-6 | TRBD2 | CASSLAPPSGRMGEQYF | TGTGCCAGCAGCTTAGCGCCGCCTAGCGGGAGGATGGGCGAGCAGTACTTC
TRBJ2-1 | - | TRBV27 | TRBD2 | CATRAGLEQFF | TGTGCCACCAGAGCGGGACTTGAGCAGTTCTTC
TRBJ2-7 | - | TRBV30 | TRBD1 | CAWSEDRGWAYEQYF | TGTGCCTGGAGTGAGGACAGGGGATGGGCCTACGAGCAGTACTTC
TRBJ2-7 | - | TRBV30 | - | CAWRLTGRSYEQYF | TGTGCCTGGAGACTGACAGGGAGGTCCTACGAGCAGTACTTC
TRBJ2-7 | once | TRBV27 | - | CASSSNRDYEQYF | TGTGCCAGCAGTTCAAACAGGGACTACGAGCAGTACTTC
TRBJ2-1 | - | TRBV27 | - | CASRQSGSGYNEQFF | TGTGCCAGCAGGCAGAGCGGTAGCGGTTACAATGAGCAGTTCTTC
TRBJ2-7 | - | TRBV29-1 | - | CSVEETAYEQYF | TGCAGCGTTGAAGAGACAGCCTACGAGCAGTACTTC
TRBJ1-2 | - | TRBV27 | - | CASSPRGEYGYTF | TGTGCCAGCAGCCCCCGGGGGGAATATGGCTACACCTTC
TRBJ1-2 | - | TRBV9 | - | CASSLPSSNGGYTF | TGTGCCAGCAGCCTCCCCAGCTCCAACGGCGGCTACACCTTC
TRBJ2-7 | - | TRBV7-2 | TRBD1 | CASSGRTGSYEQYF | TGTGCCAGCAGCGGTAGGACAGGGAGCTACGAGCAGTACTTC
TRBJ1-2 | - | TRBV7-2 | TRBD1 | CASTPGGFHGYTF | TGTGCCAGCACCCCAGGGGGGTTTCACGGCTACACCTTC
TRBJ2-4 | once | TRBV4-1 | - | CASSQVLSIPAKNIQYF | TGCGCCAGCAGCCAGGTCCTCTCGATTCCAGCCAAAAACATTCAGTACTTC
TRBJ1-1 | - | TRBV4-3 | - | CASSQVSVPPAEAFF | TGCGCCAGCAGCCAAGTTTCGGTACCGCCAGCCGAAGCTTTCTTT
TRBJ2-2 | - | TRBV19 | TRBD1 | CASSILRDRDTGELFF | TGTGCCAGTAGTATCCTCCGGGACAGGGACACCGGGGAGCTGTTTTTT
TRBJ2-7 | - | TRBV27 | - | CASSLWTEGYEQYF | TGTGCCAGCAGTCTATGGACAGAAGGCTACGAGCAGTACTTC
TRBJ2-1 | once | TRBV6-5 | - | CASSYSGQSSYNEQFF | TGTGCCAGCAGTTACTCTGGGCAGAGCTCCTACAATGAGCAGTTCTTC
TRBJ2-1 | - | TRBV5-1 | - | CASSLARYNEQFF | TGCGCCAGCAGCTTGGCGAGGTACAATGAGCAGTTCTTC
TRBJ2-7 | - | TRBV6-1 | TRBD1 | CASSGDRDYEQYF | TGTGCCAGCAGTGGCGACAGGGACTACGAGCAGTACTTC
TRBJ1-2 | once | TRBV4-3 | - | CASSQESRMGYGYTF | TGCGCCAGCAGCCAAGAATCTAGGATGGGCTATGGCTACACCTTC
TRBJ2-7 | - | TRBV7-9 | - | CASSNLAGVVPYEQYF | TGTGCCAGCAGCAACTTGGCAGGGGTCGTCCCCTACGAGCAGTACTTC
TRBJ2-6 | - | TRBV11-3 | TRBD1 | CASSLRGTGGSGANVLTF | TGTGCCAGCAGCTTACGGGGGACAGGGGGCTCTGGGGCCAACGTCCTGACTTTC
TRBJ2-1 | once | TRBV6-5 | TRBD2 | CASSYLTSGNEQFF | TGTGCCAGCAGTTACCTGACTAGCGGCAATGAGCAGTTCTTC
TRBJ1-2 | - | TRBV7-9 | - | CASSLDEGNYGYTF | TGTGCCAGCAGCTTAGATGAGGGGAACTATGGCTACACCTTC
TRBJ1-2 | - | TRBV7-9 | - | CASSLGEAYGYTF | TGTGCCAGCAGCTTGGGGGAGGCCTATGGCTACACCTTC
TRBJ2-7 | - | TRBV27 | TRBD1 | CASSLHPGQGAISGYEQYF | TGTGCCAGCAGTTTACACCCGGGACAGGGGGCAATCAGCGGTTACGAGCAGTACTTC
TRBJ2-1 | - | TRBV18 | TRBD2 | CASSPTSGRAPEQFF | TGTGCCAGCTCACCTACTAGCGGGAGGGCCCCTGAGCAGTTCTTC
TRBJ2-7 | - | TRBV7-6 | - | CASSSRVDEQYF | TGTGCCAGCAGCTCCAGGGTTGACGAGCAGTACTTC
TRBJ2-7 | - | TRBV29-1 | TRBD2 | CSVEGTGTSDYEQYF | TGCAGCGTTGAAGGGACCGGGACTAGCGATTACGAGCAGTACTTC
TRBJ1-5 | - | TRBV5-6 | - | CASSLRGNQPQHF | TGTGCCAGCAGCTTGCGGGGGAATCAGCCCCAGCATTTT
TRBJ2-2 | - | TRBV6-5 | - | CASKNRDETGELFF | TGTGCCAGCAAAAACAGGGACGAAACCGGGGAGCTGTTTTTT
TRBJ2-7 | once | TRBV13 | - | CASSFRTVPYEQYF | TGTGCCAGCAGCTTCAGGACAGTTCCCTACGAGCAGTACTTC
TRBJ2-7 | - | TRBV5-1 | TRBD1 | CASSLGQGPHEQYF | TGCGCCAGCAGCCTAGGACAGGGCCCGCACGAGCAGTACTTC
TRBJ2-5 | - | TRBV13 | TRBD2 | CANGKWGGETQYF | TGTGCCAACGGGAAATGGGGGGGAGAGACCCAGTACTTC
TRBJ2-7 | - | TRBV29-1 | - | CSAAGLAYNEQYF | TGCAGCGCCGCCGGACTGGCTTATAACGAGCAGTACTTC
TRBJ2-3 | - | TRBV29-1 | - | CSVADRNTDTQYF | TGCAGCGTTGCCGACAGGAACACAGATACGCAGTATTTT
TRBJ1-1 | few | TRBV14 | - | CASSQDLRRTAFF | TGTGCCAGCAGCCAAGATCTAAGGAGGACAGCTTTCTTT
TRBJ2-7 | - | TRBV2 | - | CASSEGGLNFSYEQYF | TGTGCCAGCAGTGAGGGGGGCTTGAACTTCTCCTACGAGCAGTACTTC
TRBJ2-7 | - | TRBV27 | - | CASSSITARGSYEQYF | TGTGCCAGCAGTTCAATCACAGCCCGTGGGTCCTACGAGCAGTACTTC
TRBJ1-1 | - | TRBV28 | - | CASSTYRERNTEAFF | TGTGCCAGCAGTACATACAGGGAGAGGAACACTGAAGCTTTCTTT
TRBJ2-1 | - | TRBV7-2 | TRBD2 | CASSLTSGRAGEQFF | TGTGCCAGCAGCTTGACTAGCGGGAGGGCCGGTGAGCAGTTCTTC
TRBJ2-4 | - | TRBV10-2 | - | CASRSLLAKNIQYF | TGCGCCAGCAGGAGCCTACTAGCCAAAAACATTCAGTACTTC
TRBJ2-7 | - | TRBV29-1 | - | CSVEVADSYEQYF | TGCAGCGTTGAAGTTGCAGACTCCTACGAGCAGTACTTC
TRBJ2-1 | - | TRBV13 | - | CASSVLRGRHNEQFF | TGTGCCAGCAGCGTACTAAGGGGTCGCCACAATGAGCAGTTCTTC
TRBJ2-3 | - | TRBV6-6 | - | CASSYEGVSTDTQYF | TGTGCCAGCAGTTACGAGGGAGTTAGTACAGATACGCAGTATTTT
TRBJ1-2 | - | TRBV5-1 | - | CASSPTSRDIQGYTF | TGCGCCAGCAGCCCTACGTCCCGGGACATCCAAGGCTACACCTTC
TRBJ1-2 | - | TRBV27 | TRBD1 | CASSLTKGAGYGYTF | TGTGCCAGCAGTTTGACAAAGGGGGCTGGCTATGGCTACACCTTC
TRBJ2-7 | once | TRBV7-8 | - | CASSLADAYEQYF | TGTGCCAGCAGCTTAGCGGATGCTTACGAGCAGTACTTC
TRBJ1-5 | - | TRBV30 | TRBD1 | CASGTGGIQPQHF | TGTGCCTCAGGGACAGGGGGCATCCAGCCCCAGCATTTT
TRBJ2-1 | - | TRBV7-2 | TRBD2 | CASSPRWTSGRDEQFF | TGTGCCAGCAGCCCCAGGTGGACTAGCGGGAGGGATGAGCAGTTCTTC